A single sample is the source of the 29 T cell receptor beta chains below, sequenced in a study of blood T cell repertoires in COVID-19. TCRdb's table, derived via immunoSEQ multiplex PCR, lists solely in-frame clones and lacks some. The sample holds fewer than 300,000 clones, around nine tenths seen once. Input material: PBMCs or T cells enriched from blood (not recorded which). The receptors here all came from a woman under 40 who had recovered from COVID-19.

V and J are TRBV11-2 and TRBJ2-2, with D possibly matching TRBD1 (6 bases). CDR1 is SGHAT, CDR2 FQNNGV, per germline. The CDR3 extends over 16 amino acids. Trimming removed 6 bases from V and 3 bases from J, with 17 bases in between. The DNA for the CDR3 is TGTGCCAGCAGAATTAGCAGGGGTAGGGACACCGGGGAGCTGTTTTTT. Protein product: CASRISRGRDTGELFF. The entire variable domain, with the rest obtained from reference TRBV11-2 and TRBJ2-2, is as follows: EAGVAQSPRYKIIEKRQSVAFWCNPISGHATLYWYQQILGQGPKLLIQFQNNGVVDDSQLPKDRFSAERLKGVDSTLKIQPAKLEDSAVYLCASRISRGRDTGELFFGEGSRLTVL.

The J gene is TRBJ2-7, the V gene TRBV28; tentative D call: TRBD1 (5 bases). Germline CDR1 MDHEN, CDR2 SYDVKM. With 5 bases removed from V and 2 bases from J, the gap between germline ends came to 13 bases. This CDR3 comprises 14 residues. CDR3: CASSPGHRAYEQYF. The CDR3 nucleotides read TGTGCCAGCAGTCCTGGACATAGGGCCTACGAGCAGTACTTC.

This chain connects TRBV2 to TRBJ2-7; 7 nucleotides agree with TRBD2. CDR1 and CDR2 (germline): SNHLY, FYNNEI. V shed 8 bases, J shed 7 bases, and the junction held 5 bases outside the gene matches. The CDR3 totals 11 residues. CDR3 loop: CASLTSEEQYF. The CDR3 DNA reads TGTGCCAGCCTTACTAGCGAGGAGCAGTACTTC.

This clone was recorded once. The chain joins TRBV5-8 to TRBJ1-2, with TRBD1 matching over 8 bases. CDR1 is SGHTS and CDR2 is YDEGEE in the germline V gene. The CDR3 is 15 residues long. Trimming cost V 3 bases and J 4 bases; bases outside gene matches: 8. CDR3 sequence: CASSYRQGTPYGYTF. Here the CDR3 DNA reads TGTGCCAGCAGCTACAGACAGGGGACACCCTATGGCTACACCTTC.

J is TRBJ1-1 and V is TRBV7-6; D gene ambiguous. CDR1 and CDR2 from the germline V gene are SGHVS and FNYEAQ. The CDR3 runs 15 residues. V lost 1 base to trimming and J lost 5 bases, with 14 bases between them. The CDR3 reads CASSLGAWERTEAFF. CDR3 coding DNA: TGTGCCAGCAGCTTAGGAGCATGGGAGCGGACTGAAGCTTTCTTT.

CDR3 sequence reads: CAWREQGWTPLHF. The CDR3 DNA reads as TGTGCCTGGAGGGAACAGGGGTGGACACCCCTCCACTTT. This chain links TRBV30 with TRBJ1-6; 7 positions agree with TRBD1. The germline V gene encodes CDR1 GTSNPN and CDR2 SVGIG (reference sequence). V shed 3 bases and J 11 bases; nucleotides not matched to a gene: 7. The length of the CDR3 is 13 residues. The full variable domain, its missing parts supplied by reference TRBV30 and TRBJ1-6, is SQTIHQWPATLVQPVGSPLSLECTVEGTSNPNLYWYRQAAGRGLQLLFYSVGIGQISSEVPQNLSASRPQDRQFILSSKKLLLSDSGFYLCAWREQGWTPLHFGNGTRLTVT.

This clone has just one count. This chain uses TRBV28 with TRBJ1-2; the match to TRBD1 covers 7 bases. Germline V gives CDR1 MDHEN, CDR2 SYDVKM. This CDR3 has 18 residues. Losses at the gene ends were 1 base for V and 4 bases for J; bases not matched to a gene: 15. In nucleotides, the CDR3 is TGTGCCAGCAGTTTATCCGGGACAGCCAGACCGGATTTCTATGGCTACACCTTC. Amino acid sequence: CASSLSGTARPDFYGYTF.

This clone was seen a handful of times. The V gene is TRBV27, the J gene TRBJ1-2; D is ambiguous. V dropped 2 bases and J dropped 2 bases, with 9 bases sitting between them. The CDR3 length is 14 residues. Per germline, CDR1 MNHEY and CDR2 SMNVEV (reference sequence). CDR3 sequence (DNA): TGTGCCAGCAGTTTAACAGAGACCAACTATGGCTACACCTTC. It yields the protein CASSLTETNYGYTF.

The CDR3 sequence: CASSRETSFGGNEQFF. In nucleotides, the CDR3 is TGTGCCAGCAGTAGGGAGACTAGCTTCGGAGGTAATGAGCAGTTCTTC. This chain joins TRBV6-2 or TRBV6-3 and TRBJ2-1, with TRBD2 matching 7 bases. Losses at the gene ends were 5 bases for V and 7 bases for J; bases not matched to a gene: 14. The CDR3 is 16 residues long. Germline V gene sequence: CDR1 MNHEY, CDR2 SVGEGT.

V is TRBV3-1 (or the pseudogene TRBV3-2) and J is TRBJ2-7, with 12 bases identical to TRBD2. Germline CDR1 LGHDT, CDR2 YNNKEL (reference sequence). The CDR3 covers 16 residues. With V trimmed by 4 bases and J by 5 bases, 9 bases remained unmatched. This CDR3 reads CASSRTSGTPGDEQYF. Written as DNA, the CDR3 is TGTGCCAGCAGCCGGACTAGCGGGACCCCAGGAGACGAGCAGTACTTC.

This clone was detected once. The chain combines TRBV11-2 with TRBJ1-2; 8 nucleotides line up with TRBD1. J was trimmed by 0 bases and V by 5 bases; bases with no gene match: 5. This CDR3 has 15 amino acids. Germline V CDR1 and CDR2: SGHAT, FQNNGV. For the CDR3, the DNA is TGTGCCAGCAGCATGACAGGGGTATCTAACTATGGCTACACCTTC. Residues: CASSMTGVSNYGYTF.

This rearrangement joins TRBV30 to TRBJ2-1, with 8 bases aligning to TRBD2. The germline V gene encodes CDR1 GTSNPN and CDR2 SVGIG (reference sequence). Trimming removed 4 bases from V and 1 base from J; junction bases left unmatched: 3. The CDR3 spans 14 residues. The CDR3 coding sequence is TGTGCCTGGAAGAGCGGGAGATCCTACAATGAGCAGTTCTTC. It yields the protein CAWKSGRSYNEQFF.

There are a few counts of this clone. The rearrangement links TRBV12-3 or TRBV12-4 to TRBJ2-2, with D perhaps TRBD1 (5 bases). V was cut by 5 bases and J by 7 bases, with 5 bases left in between. The CDR3 totals 11 residues. CDR3: CASSRGGELFF. In DNA, the CDR3 is TGTGCCAGCAGTAGGGGCGGGGAGCTGTTTTTT.

V and J are TRBV19 and TRBJ2-1; a possible D gene is TRBD1 (6 bases). The CDR3 is 15 amino acids. The germline CDR1 and CDR2 sequences are LNHDA and SQIVND (reference sequence). Between the trimmed V and J ends, which lost 6 bases and 6 bases, there was a span of 18 bases. CDR3: CASSVVGRGGNEQFF. The CDR3 DNA is TGTGCCAGTAGCGTCGTGGGCAGGGGTGGCAATGAGCAGTTCTTC.

The J gene is TRBJ1-2, the V gene TRBV11-2; D not certain. Germline loops: CDR1 SGHAT, CDR2 FQNNGV. This CDR3 is 16 amino acids long. The V and J ends lost 1 base and 4 bases respectively, with 16 bases between them. The CDR3 region has the DNA TGTGCCAGCAGCTTAGTTTGGACGACCGGGGTCTATGGCTACACCTTC. It yields the protein CASSLVWTTGVYGYTF.

The chain couples TRBV7-3 to TRBJ2-7, with 7 nucleotides matching TRBD1. Germline lookup yields CDR1 SGHTA and CDR2 FQGTGA. CDR3 length: 14 amino acids. V shed 5 bases, J shed 4 bases, and the junction held 8 bases outside the gene matches. CDR3 amino acids: CASSVGQVPYEQYF. CDR3 coding DNA: TGTGCCAGCAGCGTCGGACAGGTTCCTTACGAGCAGTACTTC.

This chain connects TRBV7-3 to TRBJ2-1; the D is unclear. Trimming stripped 2 bases from V and 5 bases from J, with 10 bases between. This CDR3 is built from 14 residues. Germline CDR1 reads SGHTA; CDR2 reads FQGTGA. CDR3 sequence (DNA): TGTGCCAGCAGCTTATCGGCAGGTAACAATGAGCAGTTCTTC. This sequence encodes CASSLSAGNNEQFF.

The chain joins TRBV3-1 (or the pseudogene TRBV3-2) to TRBJ2-6; 13 bases fit TRBD2. The junction had 5 bases not matched to a gene; V was cut back by 4 bases and J by 2 bases. Germline CDR1 LGHDT, CDR2 YNNKEL (reference sequence). The CDR3 totals 18 residues. The CDR3 protein is CASSLGLAGAPGANVLTF. The CDR3 DNA sequence: TGTGCCAGCAGCCTCGGACTAGCGGGAGCACCTGGGGCCAACGTCCTGACTTTC.

The CDR3 loop reads CASRAEAVADTQYF. The DNA of the CDR3 is TGTGCCAGCCGAGCAGAAGCGGTGGCGGATACGCAGTATTTT. The V call is TRBV27, the J call TRBJ2-3; D might be TRBD2 (5 bases). Trimming removed 8 bases at V and 6 bases at J, with 18 bases between. The CDR3 covers 14 residues. Germline values: CDR1 MNHEY, CDR2 SMNVEV (reference sequence).

The chain combines TRBV24-1 with TRBJ2-1; the match to TRBD2 covers 9 bases. The CDR3 runs to 18 residues. CDR1 is KGHDR, CDR2 SFDVKD, per germline. The V and J ends lost 1 base and 0 bases, in that order; junction bases with no gene match: 6. CDR3 amino acids: CATSDFWSSGTSYNEQFF. Here the CDR3 DNA reads TGTGCCACCAGTGATTTTTGGTCTAGCGGGACCTCCTACAATGAGCAGTTCTTC.

This chain connects TRBV24-1 to TRBJ1-1; possible D gene TRBD1, 5 bases. This CDR3 spans 13 amino acids. Trimming pared 7 bases from V and 1 base from J, leaving 9 bases between. The V gene's germline CDR1 is KGHDR and CDR2 SFDVKD. The CDR3 DNA sequence: TGTGCCACCAGCACCGGGGGGAACACTGAAGCTTTCTTT. It translates to CATSTGGNTEAFF.

The V gene is TRBV6-5, the J gene TRBJ2-1, with 7 positions matching TRBD1. Germline trimming cut 7 bases from V and 0 bases from J; bases unmatched to any gene: 6. The CDR3 totals 15 residues. From germline, CDR1 is MNHEY and CDR2 SVGAGI. CDR3: CASTQGQSSYNEQFF. CDR3 nucleotides: TGTGCCAGCACCCAGGGACAGAGCTCCTACAATGAGCAGTTCTTC.

The chain recombines TRBV5-5 with TRBJ2-1; the match to TRBD1 covers 9 bases. V lost 2 bases to trimming and J lost 5 bases; unmatched junction nucleotides: 5. Germline lookup yields CDR1 SGHKS and CDR2 YYEKEE (reference sequence). This CDR3 comprises 15 residues. DNA for the CDR3: TGTGCCAGCAGCTTAGGACAGGGGACGAACAATGAGCAGTTCTTC. As protein: CASSLGQGTNNEQFF.

This chain connects TRBV18 to TRBJ2-7; D is unresolved. The germline V gene has CDR1 KGHSH and CDR2 LQKENI. This CDR3 is built from 11 residues. V lost 6 bases and J 2 bases, leaving 5 bases between the germline ends. CDR3 coding DNA: TGTGCCAGCTCCCAGACCTACGAGCAGTACTTC. This encodes CASSQTYEQYF. Filled out from reference TRBV18 and TRBJ2-7, the complete variable domain reads NAGVMQNPRHLVRRRGQEARLRCSPMKGHSHVYWYRQLPEEGLKFMVYLQKENIIDESGMPKERFSAEFPKEGPSILRIQQVVRGDSAAYFCASSQTYEQYFGPGTRLTVT.

The rearrangement links TRBV24-1 to TRBJ2-3; tentative D call: TRBD2 (6 bases). The V end lost 5 bases, the J end lost 0 bases, and 17 bases lay between the germline ends. Germline assignment: CDR1 KGHDR and CDR2 SFDVKD. The CDR3 is made up of 17 amino acids. The CDR3: CATSGSGTGRSTDTQYF. The CDR3 DNA is TGTGCCACCAGTGGGTCCGGGACGGGGAGGAGCACAGATACGCAGTATTTT.

The chain joins TRBV9 to TRBJ2-2, with no clear D. The CDR3 has 14 amino acids. Trimming took 2 bases from V and 4 from J, leaving 9 bases between them. Germline CDR1 is SGDLS and CDR2 is YYNGEE. CDR3 loop: CASSVRLSTGELFF. In DNA, the CDR3 is TGTGCCAGCAGCGTTCGACTGAGCACCGGGGAGCTGTTTTTT.

V is TRBV3-1 (or the pseudogene TRBV3-2) and J is TRBJ2-7, with D hard to call. CDR1 is LGHDT and CDR2 is YNNKEL in the germline V gene (reference sequence). Between the trimmed V and J ends, which lost 4 bases and 2 bases, there was a span of 12 bases. This CDR3 has 14 amino acids. In DNA form, the CDR3 reads TGTGCCAGCAGCCTAGCTAGTGTTACCTACGAGCAGTACTTC. It specifies CASSLASVTYEQYF.

The J gene is TRBJ1-2, the V gene TRBV27; 9 bases are a match to TRBD1. The germline CDR1 and CDR2 sequences are MNHEY and SMNVEV (reference sequence). The CDR3 loop spans 20 amino acids. Unmatched junction bases numbered 19, after V lost 0 bases and J lost 5 bases. The CDR3 region is CASSLSGGSTGGAGSYGYTF. CDR3 DNA sequence: TGTGCCAGCAGTTTATCTGGTGGATCTACAGGGGGCGCGGGTTCGTATGGCTACACCTTC.

CDR3 coding DNA: TGTGCCAGCAGCTTCGGGACAGCTCAAAATGAAAAACTGTTTTTT. Translating it yields CASSFGTAQNEKLFF. The chain employs TRBV11-2 and TRBJ1-4; TRBD1 aligns across 7 bases. The germline V gene encodes CDR1 SGHAT and CDR2 FQNNGV. The V segment lost 3 bases and the J segment 5 bases; nucleotides outside the gene matches: 6. The length of the CDR3 is 15 residues.